What follows describes a single T cell receptor (beta chain). Its cognate antigen is unknown. These data originate in a study of T cell responses to AZD1222 COVID-19 vaccine. Study-wide results and limits: Repertoire samples came only from after the peak T cell response. Clonal diversity may have been underestimated in mostly white British donors. Seropositivity was recorded at baseline in only a handful of AZD1222 recipients.

V was clipped by 10 bases and J by 5 bases; unmatched bases: 17. The CDR3 totals 15 residues. Germline-derived CDR1 and CDR2 are MNHEY and SVGAGI. Assay: immunoSEQ multiplex PCR; the TCRdb copy retains only in-frame clones and omits some. Of 90,000 to 110,000 clones in the sample, about 87% were seen once. The rearrangement uses TRBV6-5 and TRBJ2-7; 7 bases align to TRBD2. This TCR came from an adult who received the AZD1222 COVID-19 vaccine. Sequencing was performed on peripheral blood, taken 28 days after the second AZD1222 dose. The CDR3 reads CATAIRDYLPNEQYF. Written as DNA, the CDR3 is TGTGCCACCGCAATCAGGGACTACCTACCCAACGAGCAGTACTTC.